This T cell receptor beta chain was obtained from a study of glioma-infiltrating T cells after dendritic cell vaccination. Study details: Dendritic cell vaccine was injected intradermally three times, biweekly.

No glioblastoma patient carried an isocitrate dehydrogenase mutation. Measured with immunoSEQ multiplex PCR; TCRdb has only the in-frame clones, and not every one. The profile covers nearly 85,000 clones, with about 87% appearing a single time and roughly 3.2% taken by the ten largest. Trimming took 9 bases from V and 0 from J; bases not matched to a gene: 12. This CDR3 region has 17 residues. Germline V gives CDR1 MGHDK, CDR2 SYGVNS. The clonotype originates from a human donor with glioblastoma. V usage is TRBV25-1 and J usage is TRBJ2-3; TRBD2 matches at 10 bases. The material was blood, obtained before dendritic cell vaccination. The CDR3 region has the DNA TGTGCCAGTTGGGGGCCGGGACTAGCGATTAGCACAGATACGCAGTATTTT. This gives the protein CASWGPGLAISTDTQYF.